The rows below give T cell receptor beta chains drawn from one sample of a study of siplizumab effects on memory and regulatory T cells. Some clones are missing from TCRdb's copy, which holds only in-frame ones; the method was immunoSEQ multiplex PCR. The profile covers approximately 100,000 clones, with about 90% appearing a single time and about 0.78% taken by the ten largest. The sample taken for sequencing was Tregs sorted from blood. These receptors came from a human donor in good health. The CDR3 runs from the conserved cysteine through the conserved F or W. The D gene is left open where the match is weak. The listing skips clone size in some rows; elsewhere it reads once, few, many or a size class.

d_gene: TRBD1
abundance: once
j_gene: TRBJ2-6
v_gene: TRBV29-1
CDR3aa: CSVRQGAGANVLTF
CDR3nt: TGCAGCGTTCGCCAGGGGGCTGGGGCCAACGTCCTGACTTTC

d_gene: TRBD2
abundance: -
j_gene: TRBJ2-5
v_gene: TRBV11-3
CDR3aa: CASSPGLAVRETQYF
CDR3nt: TGTGCCAGCAGCCCAGGACTAGCGGTACGGGAGACCCAGTACTTC

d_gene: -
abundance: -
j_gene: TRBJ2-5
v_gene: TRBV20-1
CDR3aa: CSATSQETQYF
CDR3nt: TGCAGTGCTACTAGCCAAGAGACCCAGTACTTC

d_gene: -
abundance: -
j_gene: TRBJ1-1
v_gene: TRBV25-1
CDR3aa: CASSDLGALNTEAFF
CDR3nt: TGTGCCAGCAGTGATCTGGGGGCTCTGAACACTGAAGCTTTCTTT

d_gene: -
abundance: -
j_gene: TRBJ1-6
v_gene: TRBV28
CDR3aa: CASNRAQGNNSPLHF
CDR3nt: TGTGCCAGCAATCGGGCCCAGGGTAATAATTCACCCCTCCACTTT

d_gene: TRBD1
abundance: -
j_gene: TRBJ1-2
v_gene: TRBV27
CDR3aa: CASSIGQGAVYGYTF
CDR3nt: TGTGCCAGCAGTATAGGACAGGGGGCGGTCTATGGCTACACCTTC

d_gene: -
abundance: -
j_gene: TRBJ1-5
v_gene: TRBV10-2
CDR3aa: CASSVSDNQPQHF
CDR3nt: TGCGCCAGCAGTGTGAGTGACAATCAGCCCCAGCATTTT

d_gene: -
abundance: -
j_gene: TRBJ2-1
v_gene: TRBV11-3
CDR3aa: CASRGSYNEQFF
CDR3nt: TGTGCCAGCAGGGGTTCCTACAATGAGCAGTTCTTC

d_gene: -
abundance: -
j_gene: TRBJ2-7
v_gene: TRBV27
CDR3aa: CASRFREGEQYF
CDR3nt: TGTGCCAGCAGGTTTAGGGAAGGCGAGCAGTACTTC

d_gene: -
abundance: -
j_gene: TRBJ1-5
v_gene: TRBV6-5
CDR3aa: CASSYGGGSQPQHF
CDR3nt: TGTGCCAGCAGTTACGGGGGGGGGAGTCAGCCCCAGCATTTT

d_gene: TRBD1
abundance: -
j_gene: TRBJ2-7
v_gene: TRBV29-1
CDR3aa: CSVVRDRGAEQYF
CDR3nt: TGCAGCGTTGTCCGGGACAGGGGGGCCGAGCAGTACTTC

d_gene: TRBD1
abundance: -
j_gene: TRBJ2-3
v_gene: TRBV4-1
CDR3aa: CASRDRGRTDTQYF
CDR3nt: TGCGCCAGCAGAGACAGGGGGCGGACAGATACGCAGTATTTT

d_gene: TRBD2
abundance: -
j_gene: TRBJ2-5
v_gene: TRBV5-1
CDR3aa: CASSTGLAGLETQYF
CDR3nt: TGCGCCAGCAGCACCGGACTAGCTGGTTTAGAGACCCAGTACTTC

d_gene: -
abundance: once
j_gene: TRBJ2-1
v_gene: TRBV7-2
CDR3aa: CASSLGGSYNEQFF
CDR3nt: TGTGCCAGCAGCTTAGGGGGCTCCTACAATGAGCAGTTCTTC

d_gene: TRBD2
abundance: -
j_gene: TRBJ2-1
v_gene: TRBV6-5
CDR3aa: CASSYSRLAGVNEQFF
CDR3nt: TGTGCCAGCAGTTACTCGAGGCTAGCGGGAGTAAATGAGCAGTTCTTC

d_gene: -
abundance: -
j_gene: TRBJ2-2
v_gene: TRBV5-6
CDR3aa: CASSSYRIGGGELFF
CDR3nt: TGTGCCAGCAGCTCCTACCGGATCGGGGGCGGGGAGCTGTTTTTT

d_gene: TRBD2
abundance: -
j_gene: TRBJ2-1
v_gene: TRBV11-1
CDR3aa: CASSGTSEGGEQFF
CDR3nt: TGTGCCAGCAGCGGTACTAGCGAAGGAGGTGAGCAGTTCTTC

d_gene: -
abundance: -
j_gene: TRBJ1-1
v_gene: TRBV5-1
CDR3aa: CASSLLGGTEAFF
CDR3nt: TGCGCCAGCAGCTTGCTTGGGGGCACTGAAGCTTTCTTT

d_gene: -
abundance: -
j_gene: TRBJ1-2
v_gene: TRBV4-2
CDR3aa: CASSQDVRRVGYTF
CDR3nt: TGTGCCAGCAGCCAAGATGTCAGAAGGGTTGGCTACACCTTC

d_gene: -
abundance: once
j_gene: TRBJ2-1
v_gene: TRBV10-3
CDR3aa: CAIRDGPGNEQFF
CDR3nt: TGTGCCATCAGGGATGGACCGGGGAATGAGCAGTTCTTC

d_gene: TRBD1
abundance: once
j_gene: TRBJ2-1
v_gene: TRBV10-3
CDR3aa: CAISGLTGGSYNEQFF
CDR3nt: TGTGCCATCAGTGGGCTGACAGGGGGGTCCTACAATGAGCAGTTCTTC

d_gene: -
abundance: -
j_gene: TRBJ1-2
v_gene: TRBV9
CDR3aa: CASSTRTGNYGYTF
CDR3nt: TGTGCCAGCAGCACCCGGACGGGCAACTATGGCTACACCTTC

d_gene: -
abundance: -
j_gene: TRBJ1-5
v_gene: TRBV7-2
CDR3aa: CASSLEALNQPQHF
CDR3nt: TGTGCCAGCAGCTTAGAGGCGCTGAATCAGCCCCAGCATTTT

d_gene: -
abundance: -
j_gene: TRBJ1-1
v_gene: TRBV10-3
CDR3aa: CAISLRGDTEAFF
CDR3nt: TGTGCCATCAGTCTGCGGGGGGACACTGAAGCTTTCTTT